The rows below give T cell receptor beta chains drawn from one sample of a study of OX40 agonist ivuxolimab in advanced cancers. Some clones are missing from TCRdb's copy, which holds only in-frame ones; the method was immunoSEQ multiplex PCR. The table lists about 40,000 clones, roughly four fifths of them singletons. Sequenced here: CD4+ or CD8+ T cells sorted from blood, sampled in a trial of the OX40 agonist ivuxolimab. The source of these receptors is an adult with an advanced solid tumor such as melanoma, head and neck, liver or kidney cancer. Each CDR3 is given with its conserved first and last residue. Fields, in order: clone size, J gene, D gene, V gene, CDR3 DNA, CDR3 protein. D genes are given only for firm matches. Expanded clones get a size class; other rows say once, few or many, or leave the size out.

.,TRBJ2-3,TRBD2,TRBV6-5,TGTGCCAGCAGTTATCAGACTAGCGCAGATACGCAGTATTTT,CASSYQTSADTQYF
.,TRBJ2-7,TRBD1,TRBV27,TGTGCCAGCGCTTGGACAGGTGGTAAGGTTGAGCAGTACTTC,CASAWTGGKVEQYF
.,TRBJ2-3,TRBD2,TRBV30,TGTGCCTGGAGTAAAGGGCGGGGAGGGGATACGCAGTATTTT,CAWSKGRGGDTQYF
.,TRBJ1-2,TRBD1,TRBV5-4,TGTGCCAGCAGCTCGCCGGGACAGGATAACTATGGCTACACCTTC,CASSSPGQDNYGYTF
.,TRBJ2-7,.,TRBV7-2,TGTGCCAGCAGCCCCCGCGGTGGGGATTACTCCTACGAGCAGTACTTC,CASSPRGGDYSYEQYF
once,TRBJ2-1,.,TRBV4-1,TGCGCCAGCAGCCAAGATGCTAGCTCCTACAATGAGCAGTTCTTC,CASSQDASSYNEQFF
.,TRBJ2-7,TRBD2,TRBV4-1,TGCGCCAGCAGCCAACTAGCGGGAGTCGGCGAGCAGTACTTC,CASSQLAGVGEQYF
few,TRBJ2-2,.,TRBV4-3,TGCGCCAGCAGCCAAGATCCACAGGGGAACACCGGGGAGCTGTTTTTT,CASSQDPQGNTGELFF
few,TRBJ2-1,TRBD2,TRBV19,TGTGCCAGTAGTATGGGACTAGCGAGCTCCTACAATGAGCAGTTCTTC,CASSMGLASSYNEQFF
.,TRBJ2-3,.,TRBV2,TGTGCCAGCAAGCGAGGGGACCCGAGCACAGATACGCAGTATTTT,CASKRGDPSTDTQYF
.,TRBJ2-7,.,TRBV11-3,TGTGCCAGCAGCATTGGGGGTTCCTACGAGCAGTACTTC,CASSIGGSYEQYF
.,TRBJ2-1,.,TRBV18,TGTGCCAGTTCTCTCCTACAGGGCAATGAGCAGTTCTTC,CASSLLQGNEQFF